The entry that follows covers one T cell receptor (beta chain) sequence. No cognate antigen has been identified for it. No clone much larger than this one lies a single base away; base qualities are absent. These data originate in a study of blood T cell repertoires in COVID-19 (dated by TCRdb to 2018 to 2021). Regarding the complete study: Samples covering the acute and convalescent phases of COVID-19 were provided by collaborators in the United States, Italy and Spain. The material from the prospective study consisted of cDNA or gDNA derived from T cells, B-cell-depleted T cells, or PBMCs. The dataset comprised deeply sampled blood TCRbeta repertoires from subjects exposed to, actively infected with, or recovered from COVID-19. Where available, HLA class I and class II types were taken from metadata supplied by the sample provider and were not determined by assay-based typing. The repertoires were released in a freely available public database intended as a resource for research on the immune response to SARS-CoV-2. The samples were drawn from two sources: the first 160 participants of the ongoing ImmuneRACE study, and 1,000 to 1,500 subjects contributed by 6 global collaborators. A de-identified subject ID, COVID-19 status, age in years and sex were almost always included in the sample metadata.

TCRbeta CDR3 regions were amplified from genomic DNA by means of the immunoSEQ Assay, a bias-controlled multiplex PCR. The paper's data handling went like this. The number of nucleated cells in each sample was estimated from the amplification of reference gene primers within the assay. To quantify the absolute abundance of each unique TCRbeta CDR3 rearrangement, sequence reads were collapsed and filtered. For each sample, productive Simpson clonality was calculated as the square root of Simpson's diversity index across productive rearrangements. In TCRdb, the immuneACCESS table is reduced to in-frame sequences with V and J assigned. These tables do not hold every clone; where another copy was compared, an unresolved V gene accounts for under half, and the others remain unexplained. D and trimming come from the DNA, and the V and J calls and clone size come from that table. This sample lists about 480,000 clones; approximately 88% were detected once. In total, the top ten clones hold 1.5% to 2% of the sample.

CDR1 LGHDT and CDR2 YNNKEL are derived from the germline V gene (reference sequence). The junction carries 19 bases between V and J, which are trimmed by 3 bases and 8 bases respectively. The CDR3 holds 16 amino acids from the cysteine to the phenylalanine. Only CDR3 DNA remains: 48 bases, in frame from the first base. The investigation overall reported the following: The amount of clinical and demographic metadata varied by source and participant and was provided uncurated.

Enrolling through a virtual design, the prospective study's participants ranged in age from roughly 18 to 100 years and lived across some 23 United States geographic areas. In the prospective study, participants were assigned to cohorts based on the clinical history participants reported in a screening survey and a study questionnaire. For ImmuneRACE Cohort 3, a participant was defined as recovered based on two consecutive negative NP/OP PCR tests, clearance by a healthcare professional, or resolution of symptoms. Mobile phlebotomists in the prospective study collected whole blood, serum and a nasopharyngeal or oropharyngeal swab from every participant. Additional blood draws and questionnaires over an approximately 2-month period could optionally be provided by prospective study participants. Before DNA extraction, prospective study blood samples were shipped either frozen or at room temperature.

This clonotype was sampled from a woman in her thirties or forties who had recovered from COVID-19. This chain is built from TRBV3-1 (or the pseudogene TRBV3-2) and TRBJ2-2; matching of 5 bases hints at TRBD2 as the D gene. Sample: PBMCs or T cells enriched from blood (not recorded which). The CDR3 reads as follows: CASSQSPWPRGGELFF. The bases are TGTGCCAGCAGCCAGTCCCCATGGCCCCGGGGAGGGGAGCTGTTTTTT.